This T cell receptor (beta chain) was profiled in a study of yellow fever vaccine responses in identical twins. TCRdb passed the RT-PCR reads through MiXCR, listing each CDR3 protein once. Of over 15,000 distinct CDR3 sequences listed, around 70% are singletons. The CDR3 is made up of 16 amino acids. V was trimmed by 2 bases and J by 3 bases, leaving 16 bases between them. The V gene's germline CDR1 is PRHDT and CDR2 FYEKMQ (reference sequence). The receptor was isolated from a woman aged 18-35 years who received the yellow fever vaccine. Sequencing was performed on T cells from blood (PBMCs), unsorted or a sorted subset (not recorded which), taken before or after yellow fever vaccination (not recorded which). V is TRBV13 and J is TRBJ1-1; D unresolved. The CDR3 spells CASSLKDSSWDTEAFF. The CDR3, as DNA: TGTGCCAGCAGCTTAAAGGACTCCTCTTGGGACACTGAAGCTTTCTTT.